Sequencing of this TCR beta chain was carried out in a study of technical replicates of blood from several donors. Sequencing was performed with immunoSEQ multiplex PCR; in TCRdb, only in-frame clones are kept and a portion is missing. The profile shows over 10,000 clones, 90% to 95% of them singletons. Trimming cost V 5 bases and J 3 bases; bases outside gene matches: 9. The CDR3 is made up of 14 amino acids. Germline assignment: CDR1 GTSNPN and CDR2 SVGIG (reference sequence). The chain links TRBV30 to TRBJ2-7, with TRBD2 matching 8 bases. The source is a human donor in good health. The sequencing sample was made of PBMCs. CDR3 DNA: TGTGCCTGGGCCGGGGGGGTCACGTTCTACGAGCAGTACTTC. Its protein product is CAWAGGVTFYEQYF.